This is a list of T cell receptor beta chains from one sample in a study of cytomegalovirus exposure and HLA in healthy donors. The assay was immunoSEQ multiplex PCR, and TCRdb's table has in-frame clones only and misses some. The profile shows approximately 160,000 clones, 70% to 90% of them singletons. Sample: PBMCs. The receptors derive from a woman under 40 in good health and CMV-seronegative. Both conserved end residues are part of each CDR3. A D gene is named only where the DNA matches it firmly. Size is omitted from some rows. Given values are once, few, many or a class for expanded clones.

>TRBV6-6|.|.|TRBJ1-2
CASSLKEYGYTF
TGTGCCAGCAGTTTAAAGGAGTATGGCTACACCTTC
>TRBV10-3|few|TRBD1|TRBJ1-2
CAISGGKGASGYTF
TGTGCCATCAGTGGGGGAAAGGGGGCGTCAGGCTACACCTTC
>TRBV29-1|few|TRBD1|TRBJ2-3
CSVEKQGAGADTQYF
TGCAGCGTTGAAAAACAGGGGGCGGGTGCAGATACGCAGTATTTT
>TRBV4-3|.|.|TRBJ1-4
CASSPGVEATNEKLFF
TGCGCCAGCAGCCCGGGGGTGGAGGCAACTAATGAAAAACTGTTTTTT
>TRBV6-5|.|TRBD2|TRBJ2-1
CASTRTSGRNEQFF
TGTGCCAGCACCCGGACTAGCGGGAGAAATGAGCAGTTCTTC
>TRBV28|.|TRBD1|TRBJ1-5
CASSRSGQLNQPQHF
TGTGCCAGCAGTCGGTCGGGACAGCTAAATCAGCCCCAGCATTTT
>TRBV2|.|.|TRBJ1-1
CASSFSGNTEAFF
TGTGCCAGCAGCTTCTCAGGGAACACTGAAGCTTTCTTT
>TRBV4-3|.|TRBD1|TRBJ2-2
CASSPDRAARELFF
TGCGCCAGCAGCCCGGACAGGGCGGCCAGGGAGCTGTTTTTT
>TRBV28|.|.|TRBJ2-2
CASSFGQNTGELFF
TGTGCCAGCAGTTTTGGGCAGAACACCGGGGAGCTGTTTTTT
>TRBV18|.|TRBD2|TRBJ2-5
CASSKPGEREAQYF
TGTGCCAGCTCCAAACCGGGGGAGCGGGAGGCCCAGTACTTC
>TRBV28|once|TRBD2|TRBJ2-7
CASTSPSELAGVYEQYF
TGTGCCAGCACCTCCCCCTCAGAGCTAGCGGGAGTGTACGAGCAGTACTTC
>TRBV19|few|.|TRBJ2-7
CASGRTYDYEQYF
TGTGCCAGTGGTCGGACCTACGATTACGAGCAGTACTTC
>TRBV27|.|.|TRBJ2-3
CASSFRGDTQYF
TGTGCCAGCAGTTTCAGGGGTGATACGCAGTATTTT
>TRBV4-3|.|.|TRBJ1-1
CASSQDRGPEAFF
TGCGCCAGCAGCCAAGACAGGGGCCCTGAAGCTTTCTTT
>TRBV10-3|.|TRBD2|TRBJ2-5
CAIRPGGASLETQYF
TGTGCCATCAGACCGGGGGGTGCCTCTTTGGAGACCCAGTACTTC
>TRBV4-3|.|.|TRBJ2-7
CASSQDSSGLRYEQYF
TGCGCCAGCAGCCAAGATTCGAGCGGGCTTAGGTACGAGCAGTACTTC
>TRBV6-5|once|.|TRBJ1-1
CASSYSRVLNTEAFF
TGTGCCAGCAGTTACTCGAGGGTCCTGAACACTGAAGCTTTCTTT
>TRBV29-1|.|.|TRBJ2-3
CSVVGGTGLDTQYF
TGCAGCGTTGTGGGGGGCACAGGGTTAGATACGCAGTATTTT
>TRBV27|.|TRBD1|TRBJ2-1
CASSFGQGEYNEQFF
TGTGCCAGCAGTTTTGGACAGGGGGAATACAATGAGCAGTTCTTC
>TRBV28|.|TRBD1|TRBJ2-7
CASSFQGAYEQYF
TGTGCCAGCAGTTTTCAGGGGGCCTACGAGCAGTACTTC
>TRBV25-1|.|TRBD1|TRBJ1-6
CASSATPGQGSPLHF
TGTGCCAGCAGTGCAACCCCGGGACAGGGGTCACCCCTCCACTTT
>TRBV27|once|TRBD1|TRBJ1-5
CASSLSWTGLQPQHF
TGTGCCAGCAGTTTATCCTGGACAGGGTTACAGCCCCAGCATTTT
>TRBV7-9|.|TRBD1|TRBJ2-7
CASSLVTGKTYEQYF
TGTGCCAGCAGCTTGGTGACAGGGAAAACCTACGAGCAGTACTTC
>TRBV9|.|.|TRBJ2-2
CASSVVTGELFF
TGTGCCAGCAGCGTAGTTACCGGGGAGCTGTTTTTT
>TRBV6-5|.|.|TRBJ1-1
CASSYSNRNTEAFF
TGTGCCAGCAGTTACTCGAATAGAAACACTGAAGCTTTCTTT
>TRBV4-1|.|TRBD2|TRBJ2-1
CASSQDHRGGLFGSYNEQFF
TGCGCCAGCAGCCAAGATCACCGGGGGGGCCTATTTGGCTCCTACAATGAGCAGTTCTTC
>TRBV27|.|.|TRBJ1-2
CASRSPGVWGSGYTF
TGTGCCAGCAGGTCCCCCGGGGTGTGGGGTAGTGGCTACACCTTC
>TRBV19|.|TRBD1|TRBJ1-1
CASSFGQVNTEAFF
TGTGCCAGTAGTTTCGGACAGGTTAACACTGAAGCTTTCTTT
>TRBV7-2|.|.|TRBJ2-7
CASSPDRNVYEQYF
TGTGCCAGCAGCCCTGACCGGAACGTCTACGAGCAGTACTTC
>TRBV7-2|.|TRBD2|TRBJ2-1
CASSLKGSGGARGSEQFF
TGTGCCAGCAGCTTAAAGGGTAGCGGGGGGGCGAGAGGGTCTGAGCAGTTCTTC
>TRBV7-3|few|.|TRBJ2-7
CASSMGPNYEQYF
TGTGCCAGCAGCATGGGACCGAACTACGAGCAGTACTTC
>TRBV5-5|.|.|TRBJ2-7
CASSRQVYYEQYF
TGTGCCAGCAGTCGACAGGTTTACTACGAGCAGTACTTC
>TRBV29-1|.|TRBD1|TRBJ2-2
CSVRQGNTGELFF
TGCAGCGTTCGACAGGGGAACACCGGGGAGCTGTTTTTT
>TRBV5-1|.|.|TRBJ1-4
CASSLAGAPEKLFF
TGCGCCAGCAGCTTGGCAGGGGCGCCTGAAAAACTGTTTTTT
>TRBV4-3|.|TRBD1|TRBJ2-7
CASSHDRGSSEQYF
TGCGCCAGCAGCCATGACAGGGGCTCGAGCGAGCAGTACTTC
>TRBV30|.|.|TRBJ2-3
CAWSVSTDTQYF
TGTGCCTGGAGTGTGAGCACAGATACGCAGTATTTT
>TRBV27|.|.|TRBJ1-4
CASRTGKTNEKLFF
TGTGCCAGCAGAACTGGGAAGACTAATGAAAAACTGTTTTTT
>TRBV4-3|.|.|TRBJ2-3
CASSQDRGFSTDTQYF
TGCGCCAGCAGCCAAGATCGAGGCTTCAGCACAGATACGCAGTATTTT
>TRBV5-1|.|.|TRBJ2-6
CASSLANGDLVSGANVLTF
TGCGCCAGCAGCTTGGCCAACGGGGACCTTGTCTCTGGGGCCAACGTCCTGACTTTC
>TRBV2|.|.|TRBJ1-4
CASSDLVELFF
TGTGCCAGCAGTGATTTAGTAGAGCTGTTTTTT
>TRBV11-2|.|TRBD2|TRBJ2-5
CASSESQGLAVNQETQYF
TGTGCCAGCAGCGAGAGCCAGGGACTAGCAGTGAACCAAGAGACCCAGTACTTC